Below, 30 T cell receptor beta chains from the same sample are listed, as sequenced in a study of blood T cell repertoires in COVID-19. Sequencing was performed with immunoSEQ multiplex PCR; in TCRdb, only in-frame clones are kept and a portion is missing. The sample includes 120,000 to 150,000 clones, over 75% of them seen just once. Sequences were obtained from PBMCs or T cells enriched from blood (not recorded which). The receptors originated from a man aged 50 to 60 in a cohort exposed to, infected with or recovered from COVID-19 (not recorded which).

This clone appeared a few times. The chain is built from TRBV3-1 (or the pseudogene TRBV3-2) and TRBJ2-3, with D tentatively TRBD1 (7 bases). Germline V CDR1 and CDR2: LGHDT, YNNKEL (reference sequence). Deletions cut 1 base from V and 7 bases from J, with 12 bases between. The CDR3 has 14 residues. CDR3 nucleotides: TGTGCCAGCAGCCAAGGGCAGGGGGGAAATACGCAGTATTTT. Amino acid sequence: CASSQGQGGNTQYF.

V is TRBV3-1 (or the pseudogene TRBV3-2) and J is TRBJ1-2, with 10 positions matching TRBD1. Germline lookup yields CDR1 LGHDT and CDR2 YNNKEL (reference sequence). The CDR3 loop spans 16 amino acids. Trimming removed 3 bases from V and 6 bases from J; junction bases left unmatched: 10. The CDR3 reads CASSHLLSGTGDGYTF. DNA of the CDR3: TGTGCCAGCAGCCACCTTTTATCCGGGACAGGGGATGGCTACACCTTC.

This clone was observed a handful of times. V usage is TRBV12-5 and J usage is TRBJ1-5, with D unclear. The CDR3 spans 15 residues. The germline V gene has CDR1 LGHNT and CDR2 FRNRAP. The ends were cut back, 7 bases at V and 5 bases at J, with 18 bases in the middle. The CDR3 nucleotides read TGTGCTAGTGCCTTTGACTCGTCGGTGGATCAGCCCCAGCATTTT. This codes for CASAFDSSVDQPQHF. The full variable domain, with the rest looked up from reference TRBV12-5 and TRBJ1-5, is DARVTQTPRHKVTEMGQEVTMRCQPILGHNTVFWYRQTMMQGLELLAYFRNRAPLDDSGMPKDRFSAEMPDATLATLKIQPSEPRDSAVYFCASAFDSSVDQPQHFGDGTRLSIL.

V gene TRBV28 combines with J gene TRBJ1-5; 7 bases are shared with TRBD1. Germline CDR1 is MDHEN and CDR2 is SYDVKM. With V trimmed by 5 bases and J by 0 bases, 16 bases remained unmatched. CDR3 length: 19 amino acids. The CDR3 protein is CASSPLTFGQVGSNQPQHF. The CDR3 nucleotides read TGTGCCAGCAGTCCCTTAACCTTCGGACAGGTCGGTAGCAATCAGCCCCAGCATTTT.

V is TRBV7-9 and J is TRBJ1-2, with no clear D. Looked up from germline, CDR1 is SEHNR and CDR2 is FQNEAQ (reference sequence). This CDR3 has 10 amino acids. V was cut by 5 bases and J by 7 bases, with 5 bases left in between. Here the CDR3 DNA reads TGTGCCAGCAGCCCGAGTGGCTACACCTTC. This codes for CASSPSGYTF.

The chain combines TRBV25-1 with TRBJ1-1; D might be TRBD1 (6 bases). V was clipped by 6 bases and J by 4 bases, with 12 bases between them. This CDR3 is 13 amino acids long. Germline-derived CDR1 and CDR2 are MGHDK and SYGVNS. The CDR3 reads CASSRGTATEAFF. DNA for the CDR3: TGTGCCAGCAGCAGGGGCACGGCCACTGAAGCTTTCTTT. The whole variable domain, filled in from reference TRBV25-1 and TRBJ1-1, reads EADIYQTPRYLVIGTGKKITLECSQTMGHDKMYWYQQDPGMELHLIHYSYGVNSTEKGDLSSESTVSRIRTEHFPLTLESARPSHTSQYLCASSRGTATEAFFGQGTRLTVV.

The chain uses TRBV5-1 and TRBJ2-5, with 15 bases lining up with TRBD2. Looked up from germline, CDR1 is SGHRS and CDR2 is YFSETQ. The CDR3 loop spans 17 amino acids. V lost 0 bases to trimming and J lost 5 bases; unmatched junction nucleotides: 5. The CDR3 nucleotides are TGCGCCAGCAGCTTGGCCGGACTAGCGGGAGGGTACGAGACCCAGTACTTC. Encoded protein: CASSLAGLAGGYETQYF.

This clone was seen just once. This chain links TRBV6-4 with TRBJ2-2, with 8 bases that match TRBD2. There are 15 residues in the CDR3. Germline V gene lookup returns CDR1 MRHNA and CDR2 SNTAGT. Unmatched junction bases numbered 10, after V lost 7 bases and J lost 6 bases. The CDR3 reads CASKRASGLPGELFF. The CDR3 DNA follows: TGTGCCAGCAAGAGGGCTAGCGGGCTTCCCGGGGAGCTGTTTTTT.

V usage is TRBV24-1 and J usage is TRBJ2-3; tentatively, D is TRBD2 (6 bases). This CDR3 is built from 12 residues. The germline V gene has CDR1 KGHDR and CDR2 SFDVKD. V lost 6 bases and J lost 5, with 8 bases in between. Here the CDR3 DNA reads TGTGCCACCAGTCCCGGGAGAGATACGCAGTATTTT. Translating gives CATSPGRDTQYF.

The rearrangement joins TRBV2 to TRBJ1-5; D not resolved. Trimming removed 6 bases at V and 0 bases at J, with 6 bases between. CDR3 length: 13 amino acids. From germline, CDR1 is SNHLY and CDR2 FYNNEI. The CDR3 nucleotides are TGTGCCAGCAGCCCCATTAGCAATCAGCCCCAGCATTTT. Its protein is CASSPISNQPQHF.

V is TRBV10-3 and J is TRBJ2-1; D is perhaps TRBD2 (6 bases). Germline V gene data show CDR1 as ENHRY and CDR2 as SYGVKD. Trimming stripped 6 bases from V and 0 bases from J, with 9 bases between. CDR3 length: 14 amino acids. The CDR3 DNA reads as TGTGCCATCAGGGCGGGGAGCTCCTACAATGAGCAGTTCTTC. This gives the protein CAIRAGSSYNEQFF.

V usage is TRBV7-9 and J usage is TRBJ1-5; 7 positions agree with TRBD1. This CDR3 spans 14 amino acids. From germline, CDR1 is SEHNR and CDR2 FQNEAQ (reference sequence). V dropped 2 bases and J dropped 4; count of bases not matched to a gene: 2. This CDR3 is CASSLQGVNQPQHF. The DNA of the CDR3 is TGTGCCAGCAGCTTACAGGGGGTAAATCAGCCCCAGCATTTT. Full variable domain (missing parts from reference TRBV7-9 and TRBJ1-5): DTGVSQNPRHKITKRGQNVTFRCDPISEHNRLYWYRQTLGQGPEFLTYFQNEAQLEKSRLLSDRFSAERPKGSFSTLEIQRTEQGDSAMYLCASSLQGVNQPQHFGDGTRLSIL.

This clone was recorded once. The chain links TRBV11-3 to TRBJ2-1; D remains ambiguous. From germline, CDR1 is SGHNT and CDR2 YENEEA. The length of the CDR3 is 11 residues. V lost 1 base to trimming and J lost 12 bases, with 7 bases between them. The CDR3 sequence: CASSLGGGQFF. CDR3 DNA: TGTGCCAGCAGCTTAGGAGGCGGGCAGTTCTTC.

This rearrangement joins TRBV7-9 to TRBJ2-2, with D hard to call. The CDR3 length is 12 residues. Germline CDR1 reads SEHNR; CDR2 reads FQNEAQ (reference sequence). V was shortened by 5 bases and J by 6 bases, with 7 bases between the two germline ends. This chain's CDR3 is CASSPPSGELFF. CDR3 in DNA: TGTGCCAGCAGCCCCCCTTCCGGGGAGCTGTTTTTT.

The chain is built from TRBV5-1 and TRBJ2-7; D remains unclear. Germline loops: CDR1 SGHRS, CDR2 YFSETQ. Trimming stripped 4 bases from V and 2 bases from J, with 16 bases between. The CDR3 consists of 15 residues. The CDR3 sequence: CASSPSELPPYEQYF. The CDR3 region has the DNA TGCGCCAGCAGCCCCTCCGAACTGCCTCCCTACGAGCAGTACTTC.

A single count supports this clone. The rearrangement uses TRBV7-9 and TRBJ2-7, with 9 positions matching TRBD1. CDR1 and CDR2 (germline): SEHNR, FQNEAQ (reference sequence). This CDR3 is 14 amino acids long. V dropped 5 bases and J dropped 2; count of bases not matched to a gene: 4. The CDR3: CASSLRQGAYEQYF. In DNA form, the CDR3 reads TGTGCCAGCAGCCTCAGACAGGGGGCCTACGAGCAGTACTTC.

The chain has TRBV27 and TRBJ1-3; no reliable D call. CDR1 and CDR2 (germline): MNHEY, SMNVEV (reference sequence). Trimming took off 3 bases at V and 11 bases at J, with 17 bases between the two ends. The CDR3 spans 14 residues. The CDR3 here is CASSFGGLHSPIYF. CDR3 DNA sequence: TGTGCCAGCAGTTTTGGCGGACTCCACTCACCCATATATTTT.

The V and J genes are TRBV5-5 and TRBJ2-5; D is uncertain. CDR3 length: 19 residues. Between the trimmed V and J ends, which lost 0 bases and 2 bases, there was a span of 23 bases. The germline CDR1 and CDR2 sequences are SGHKS and YYEKEE (reference sequence). CDR3 protein: CASSLAPFDTADTQETQYF. In nucleotides, the CDR3 is TGTGCCAGCAGCTTGGCCCCTTTCGATACGGCAGACACACAAGAGACCCAGTACTTC.

CDR3 sequence (DNA): TGTGCTTCAGGGGGAATGGTGTTGAACACTGAAGCTTTCTTT. Protein: CASGGMVLNTEAFF. The V and J genes are TRBV30 and TRBJ1-1; 7 bases are shared with TRBD1. The CDR3 length is 14 residues. Germline V lookup: CDR1 GTSNPN, CDR2 SVGIG (reference sequence).

This rearrangement joins TRBV5-1 to TRBJ2-3; possible D gene TRBD1, 6 bases. CDR1 SGHRS and CDR2 YFSETQ come from the germline V gene. The CDR3 totals 15 residues. Trimming pared 7 bases from V and 2 bases from J, leaving 17 bases between. The chain's CDR3 is CASRAGAQNTDTQYF. The CDR3 DNA reads TGCGCCAGCCGGGCAGGGGCGCAAAACACAGATACGCAGTATTTT.

The chain combines TRBV4-2 with TRBJ2-2, with D uncertain. The germline V gene encodes CDR1 LGHNA and CDR2 YNFKEQ. This CDR3 is 13 amino acids long. V shed 2 bases and J shed 6 bases, with 7 bases lying between them. In DNA, the CDR3 is TGTGCCAGCAGCCAACAGGTATCCGGGGAGCTGTTTTTT. This sequence encodes CASSQQVSGELFF.

V usage is TRBV10-3 and J usage is TRBJ2-5, with D perhaps matching TRBD1 (6 bases). The V end lost 2 bases, the J end lost 4 bases, and 14 bases lay between the germline ends. CDR3 length: 15 residues. Germline CDR1 and CDR2: ENHRY and SYGVKD. CDR3 sequence: CAISERAGVSETQYF. The CDR3 DNA is TGTGCCATCAGTGAGCGGGCAGGGGTTTCAGAGACCCAGTACTTC.

V and J are TRBV18 and TRBJ1-1; 8 bases are a match to TRBD1. CDR3 length: 16 residues. V was pared by 9 bases and J by 0 bases, with 12 bases of the junction left unmatched. Germline V gene sequence: CDR1 KGHSH, CDR2 LQKENI. The DNA of the CDR3 is TGTGCCAGTCACGGACAGGGAGGAATATTGAACACTGAAGCTTTCTTT. This encodes CASHGQGGILNTEAFF.

This clone was recorded only once. The V and J genes are TRBV6-5 and TRBJ1-1, with a tentative D call TRBD1 (5 bases). Trimming shortened V by 6 bases and J by 8 bases, and 16 bases separated the two germline ends. CDR1 MNHEY and CDR2 SVGAGI come from the germline V gene. This CDR3 spans 13 amino acids. DNA for the CDR3: TGTGCCAGCAGACTGTTAGGGGTTGCAGAAGCTTTCTTT. This gives the protein CASRLLGVAEAFF.

This chain uses TRBV5-4 with TRBJ1-3; D is undetermined. The CDR3 length is 16 residues. Germline V CDR1 and CDR2: SGHNT, YYREEE (reference sequence). Trimming shortened V by 5 bases and J by 1 base, and 16 bases separated the two germline ends. Here the CDR3 DNA reads TGTGCCAGCAGTTATGCCGGACGGACTTCTGGAAACACCATATATTTT. Translated: CASSYAGRTSGNTIYF.

The chain links TRBV4-3 to TRBJ1-2, with D possibly matching TRBD1 (5 bases). This CDR3 comprises 15 residues. V lost 1 base and J 3 bases, leaving 12 bases between the germline ends. CDR1 LGHNA and CDR2 YSLEER come from the germline V gene. The CDR3 spells CASSQGTGRYYGYTF. CDR3 sequence (DNA): TGCGCCAGCAGCCAAGGAACAGGTCGTTACTATGGCTACACCTTC.

The V and J genes are TRBV7-2 and TRBJ2-1; 9 bases map to TRBD2. Per the germline V gene, CDR1 is SGHTA and CDR2 is FQGNSA. This CDR3 is 15 amino acids long. V gave up 2 bases and J gave up 7 bases; unmatched junction bases: 6. The CDR3 spells CASSLSAGGQNEQFF. The CDR3 nucleotides read TGTGCCAGCAGCTTATCGGCGGGGGGGCAAAATGAGCAGTTCTTC.

The J gene is TRBJ2-3, the V gene TRBV5-1; 9 nucleotides agree with TRBD2. Germline loops: CDR1 SGHRS, CDR2 YFSETQ. The CDR3 extends over 15 amino acids. Losses at the gene ends were 6 bases for V and 1 base for J; bases not matched to a gene: 6. Written as DNA, the CDR3 is TGCGCCAGCAACCCCCTAGCGGGGCGCACAGATACGCAGTATTTT. Translating gives CASNPLAGRTDTQYF. Supplemented by reference TRBV5-1 and TRBJ2-3, the full variable domain reads KAGVTQTPRYLIKTRGQQVTLSCSPISGHRSVSWYQQTPGQGLQFLFEYFSETQRNKGNFPGRFSGRQFSNSRSEMNVSTLELGDSALYLCASNPLAGRTDTQYFGPGTRLTVL.

This clone was seen once. The chain recombines TRBV7-9 with TRBJ1-6; no definite D call. Trimming pared 1 base from V and 8 bases from J, leaving 12 bases between. The CDR3 is made up of 15 amino acids. Germline V gene sequence: CDR1 SEHNR, CDR2 FQNEAQ (reference sequence). The CDR3 nucleotides are TGTGCCAGCAGCTTAGTAGGCAGGAGGGATTCACCCCTCCACTTT. Protein: CASSLVGRRDSPLHF.

This chain connects TRBV27 to TRBJ2-1; no definite D call. Trimming pared 7 bases from V and 9 bases from J, leaving 19 bases between. Looked up from germline, CDR1 is MNHEY and CDR2 is SMNVEV (reference sequence). The CDR3 is made up of 14 amino acids. Here the CDR3 reads CASTPEVWASEQFF. CDR3 DNA: TGTGCCAGCACGCCTGAAGTCTGGGCAAGTGAGCAGTTCTTC.